This TCR beta chain was sequenced for a study of blood T cell repertoires in COVID-19. About the research overall: PBMCs, B-cell-depleted T cells, or T cells were the source of the cDNA or gDNA that made up the material.

This clone occurred once. Profiled with immunoSEQ multiplex PCR; TCRdb holds only in-frame clones, not every one. The sample lists 200,000 to 250,000 clones, approximately 82% seen once, with roughly 10% in the top ten. The CDR3 totals 17 residues. The germline CDR1 and CDR2 sequences are LGHNA and YSLEER. Losses at the gene ends were 0 bases for V and 6 bases for J; bases not matched to a gene: 8. Source material: peripheral blood. V gene TRBV4-3 combines with J gene TRBJ2-1; 10 bases align to TRBD2. The origin of this receptor is a man aged 50-59 years with active or convalescent COVID-19. The CDR3 spells CASSQESLLAGTNEQFF. The CDR3 DNA is TGCGCCAGCAGCCAAGAGTCATTACTAGCGGGGACCAATGAGCAGTTCTTC.